The clone carrying this T cell receptor beta chain was seen more than once but under ten times. CDR3 size: 17 residues. V shed 0 bases and J 3 bases; nucleotides not matched to a gene: 8. CDR1 and CDR2 from the germline V gene are SGHVS and FQNEAQ. The data stem from a study of blood T cell repertoires in COVID-19. Study in general: Italy, Spain and the United States were the sources of the convalescent and acute COVID-19 samples. T cells, B-cell-depleted T cells, or PBMCs provided the cDNA or gDNA that served as material.

Per the original data handling: From reference gene primer amplification, estimates of nucleated cell counts were derived. Profiling relied on immunoSEQ multiplex PCR, and the TCRdb table lists in-frame clones only, not all of them. D and trimming come from the DNA, and the V and J calls and clone size come from that table. The sample contains under 250,000 clones, less than 85% of which appear only once. The receptor's source is a woman between 65 and 79 years old with acute or convalescent COVID-19. This chain joins TRBV7-8 and TRBJ2-3; 8 bases align to TRBD1. Sequenced: peripheral blood. The CDR3 DNA reads as TGTGCCAGCAGCTTAGCATATGGACAGGGTGGGACAGATACGCAGTATTTT. It is translated as CASSLAYGQGGTDTQYF.